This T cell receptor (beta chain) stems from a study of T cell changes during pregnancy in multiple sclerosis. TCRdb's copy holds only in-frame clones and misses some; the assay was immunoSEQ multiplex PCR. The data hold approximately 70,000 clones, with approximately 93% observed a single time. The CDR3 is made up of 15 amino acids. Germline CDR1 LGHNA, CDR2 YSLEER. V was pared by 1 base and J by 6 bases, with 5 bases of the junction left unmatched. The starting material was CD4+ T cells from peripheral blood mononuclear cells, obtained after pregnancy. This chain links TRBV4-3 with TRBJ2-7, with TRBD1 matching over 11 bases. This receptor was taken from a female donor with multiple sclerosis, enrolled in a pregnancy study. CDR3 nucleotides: TGCGCCAGCAGCCAAGCAGCCGGGACAGGGGGCGAGCAGTACTTC. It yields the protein CASSQAAGTGGEQYF.